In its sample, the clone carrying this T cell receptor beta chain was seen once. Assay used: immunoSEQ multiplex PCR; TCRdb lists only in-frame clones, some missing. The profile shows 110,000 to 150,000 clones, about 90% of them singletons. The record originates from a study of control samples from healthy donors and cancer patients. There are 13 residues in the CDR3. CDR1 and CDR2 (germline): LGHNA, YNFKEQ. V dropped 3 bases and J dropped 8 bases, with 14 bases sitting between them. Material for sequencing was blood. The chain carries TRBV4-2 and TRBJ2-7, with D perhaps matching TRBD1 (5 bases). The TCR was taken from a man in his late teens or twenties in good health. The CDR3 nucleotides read TGTGCCAGCAGCCAGGACACACCTAATCAGCAGTACTTC. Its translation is CASSQDTPNQQYF.